This T cell receptor (beta chain) was captured in a study of T cell responses to AZD1222 COVID-19 vaccine. Study findings and constraints: Unmutated variant regions reportedly attract nearly half of all spike-specific TCRs.

V was shortened by 0 bases and J by 5 bases, with 12 bases between the two germline ends. The CDR3 length is 16 residues. Per the germline V gene, CDR1 is SGHRS and CDR2 is YFSETQ. Repertoires were generated with immunoSEQ multiplex PCR, while TCRdb's copy carries only in-frame clones and drops some. The table has 85,000 to 100,000 clones, around nine tenths seen once; the top ten hold about 3.7%. As regards this clone: Its antigen is as yet unknown.

The TCR originated in an adult in good health. This sample comprised peripheral blood, obtained on day 0 of AZD1222 vaccination. This chain uses TRBV5-1 with TRBJ1-6; maybe TRBD1 (5 bases). The CDR3 coding sequence is TGCGCCAGCAGCTTGGAGACAGTGCGAAATAATTCACCCCTCCACTTT. Translation: CASSLETVRNNSPLHF.